The 25 T cell receptor beta chains below were found in one sample sequenced in a study of blood T cell repertoires in COVID-19 (TCRdb year 2020). Libraries were constructed by the immunoSEQ multiplex PCR assay. The immuneACCESS repertoire file appears here via TCRdb, limited to in-frame rearrangements. These files lack a portion of the clones; in checked studies, under half of the deficit traces to unresolved V genes, and the cause of the others is not known. The sample has 200,000 to 250,000 clones on record, around 90% of them singletons. The biggest ten clones account for 1.2% of the sample. Sequenced material: peripheral blood. The receptor source for this set is a man younger than 45 with acute or convalescent COVID-19.

The gene calls are TRBV25-1 and TRBJ2-7; TRBD2 might be the D (6 bases). Germline V gene data show CDR1 as MGHDK and CDR2 as SYGVNS. Trimming shortened V by 5 bases and J by 0 bases, and 17 bases separated the two germline ends. The CDR3 length is 16 residues. CDR3 region: CASSLGSGGISYEQYF. In DNA, the CDR3 is TGTGCCAGCAGTCTAGGTAGTGGGGGGATCTCCTACGAGCAGTACTTC.

V gene TRBV6-5 combines with J gene TRBJ2-1; 7 bases line up with TRBD1. V lost 7 bases and J lost 6; bases outside the gene matches: 12. The CDR3 covers 15 residues. The germline CDR1 and CDR2 sequences are MNHEY and SVGAGI. The CDR3 nucleotides are TGTGCCAGCACATGGGCAGGGGGAGTAGGCAATGAGCAGTTCTTC. Its protein is CASTWAGGVGNEQFF.

V and J are TRBV6-5 and TRBJ1-5; D perhaps matches TRBD1 (6 bases). The V gene's germline CDR1 is MNHEY and CDR2 SVGAGI. The V and J ends lost 6 bases and 2 bases respectively, with 11 bases between them. The CDR3 runs 14 residues. CDR3 DNA sequence: TGTGCCAGCAGCTCTCGGACAGGCAATCAGCCCCAGCATTTT. Protein: CASSSRTGNQPQHF.

The chain links TRBV5-1 to TRBJ2-3; perhaps TRBD2 as D (6 bases). Germline V gene sequence: CDR1 SGHRS, CDR2 YFSETQ. The V and J ends lost 3 bases and 3 bases respectively, with 17 bases between them. The CDR3 has 16 residues. Here the CDR3 DNA reads TGCGCCAGCAGCTATATGACCGGGAGCACAACAGATACGCAGTATTTT. This sequence encodes CASSYMTGSTTDTQYF.

This chain joins TRBV6-5 and TRBJ1-2, with TRBD1 matching 12 bases. From germline, CDR1 is MNHEY and CDR2 SVGAGI. Trimming cost V 6 bases and J 4 bases; bases outside gene matches: 6. The CDR3 runs to 15 residues. The CDR3 DNA follows: TGTGCCAGCAGCTCAAGGGACAGGGGGCTCTATGGCTACACCTTC. Its protein product is CASSSRDRGLYGYTF.

The chain couples TRBV24-1 to TRBJ2-2; 12 nucleotides match TRBD1. J gave up 2 bases and V 11 bases, and 8 bases lay outside the gene matches. The CDR3 covers 16 residues. CDR1 is KGHDR and CDR2 is SFDVKD in the germline V gene. This chain's CDR3 is CAIPGQGAYNTGELFF. The DNA for the CDR3 is TGTGCCATACCGGGACAGGGGGCTTATAACACCGGGGAGCTGTTTTTT.

V is TRBV6-6 and J is TRBJ2-7; 9 bases line up with TRBD2. CDR1 MNHNY and CDR2 SVGAGI come from the germline V gene (reference sequence). This CDR3 is built from 17 residues. V lost 5 bases and J lost 0; bases outside the gene matches: 11. The CDR3 spells CASSLRASGVSSYEQYF. The CDR3 coding sequence is TGTGCCAGCAGTCTCAGGGCTAGCGGGGTTAGCTCCTACGAGCAGTACTTC.

This CDR3 reads CASSIWGEMRGYTF. The CDR3 DNA sequence: TGTGCCAGTAGTATATGGGGGGAGATGAGAGGCTACACCTTC. This sequence joins TRBV19 and TRBJ1-2; tentative D call: TRBD1 (5 bases). CDR1 and CDR2 from the germline V gene are LNHDA and SQIVND (reference sequence). This CDR3 has 14 residues. V was clipped by 2 bases and J by 8 bases, with 15 bases between them.

Worth noting for this clone: The junction differs from germline at one of its ends, possibly a read error. The gene calls are TRBV25-1 and TRBJ1-6; D is undetermined. CDR1 and CDR2 from the germline V gene are MGHDK and SYGVNS. The CDR3 has 9 amino acids. The CDR3 DNA is TGTGACAGCGGCTCACCCCTCCACTTT. Its protein is CDSGSPLHF.

The rearrangement links TRBV4-1 to TRBJ2-2; maybe TRBD2 (5 bases). V lost 5 bases to trimming and J lost 4 bases, with 14 bases between them. CDR1 is MGHRA and CDR2 is YSYEKL in the germline V gene. This CDR3 is built from 15 residues. The chain's CDR3 is CASSSDRLFTGELFF. DNA of the CDR3: TGCGCCAGCAGCTCTGACCGACTATTCACCGGGGAGCTGTTTTTT.

The rearrangement links TRBV19 to TRBJ2-1; TRBD1 aligns across 8 bases. This CDR3 is built from 13 residues. Germline V CDR1 and CDR2: LNHDA, SQIVND (reference sequence). V lost 9 bases to trimming and J lost 4 bases; unmatched junction nucleotides: 5. CDR3 sequence: CASLDRAYNEQFF. The CDR3 nucleotides are TGTGCCAGCTTGGACAGGGCGTACAATGAGCAGTTCTTC.

The chain combines TRBV27 with TRBJ2-6; 8 bases are a match to TRBD1. The CDR3 is made up of 17 amino acids. Trimming cost V 6 bases and J 2 bases; bases outside gene matches: 9. Germline assignment: CDR1 MNHEY and CDR2 SMNVEV (reference sequence). CDR3 loop: CASRYTGGLAGANVLTF. The CDR3 bases are TGTGCCAGCAGATACACAGGGGGACTCGCTGGGGCCAACGTCCTGACTTTC.

The gene calls are TRBV4-1 and TRBJ1-3; D is unclear. Germline V CDR1 and CDR2: MGHRA, YSYEKL. The length of the CDR3 is 17 residues. Trimming took 3 bases from V and 2 from J, leaving 17 bases between them. CDR3 DNA: TGCGCCAGCAGCCAGTTAGGACTCCCTGGCGCTGGAAACACCATATATTTT. Translating gives CASSQLGLPGAGNTIYF.

Of note for this clone: Other DNA sequences in this specimen translate into the identical CDR3. The J gene is TRBJ2-5, the V gene TRBV5-1, with TRBD1 identical over 7 bases. This CDR3 is 14 amino acids long. J gave up 1 base and V 3 bases, and 3 bases lay outside the gene matches. Germline-derived CDR1 and CDR2 are SGHRS and YFSETQ. The DNA for the CDR3 is TGCGCCAGCAGCTCGGGACAGCCCCAAGAGACCCAGTACTTC. The encoded protein is CASSSGQPQETQYF.

The sample holds one count of this clone. The chain links TRBV10-3 to TRBJ1-2, with 9 bases matching TRBD1. V was clipped by 0 bases and J by 4 bases; unmatched bases: 12. CDR1 and CDR2 from the germline V gene are ENHRY and SYGVKD. CDR3 length equals 18 residues. The CDR3 region is CAISESPQDRGGAYGYTF. The CDR3 DNA follows: TGTGCCATCAGTGAGTCCCCACAGGACAGGGGTGGTGCCTATGGCTACACCTTC.

This chain uses TRBV29-1 with TRBJ2-1; 8 positions match TRBD2. The CDR3 has 18 amino acids. J lost 4 bases, V lost 2 bases, and 16 bases had no gene match. Germline values: CDR1 SQVTM, CDR2 ANQGSEA. The DNA of the CDR3 is TGCAGCGTTGAAATCGCTAACCCACTAGCGGCGCTTTACAATGAGCAGTTCTTC. The encoded protein is CSVEIANPLAALYNEQFF.

The rearrangement links TRBV11-2 to TRBJ2-7; 9 bases agree with TRBD1. The trim removed 6 bases at V and 6 bases at J, leaving 0 bases unmatched. CDR3 length equals 11 residues. Germline V gene sequence: CDR1 SGHAT, CDR2 FQNNGV. The CDR3, as DNA: TGTGCCAGCAGGGGACAGGGCGAGCAGTACTTC. It yields the protein CASRGQGEQYF.

V and J are TRBV28 and TRBJ2-1, with a possible D match to TRBD2 (6 bases). Germline CDR1 and CDR2: MDHEN and SYDVKM. The CDR3 is 15 residues long. V lost 7 bases, J lost 1 base, and 14 bases lay in between. CDR3 nucleotide sequence: TGTGCCAGCACAATCCGGGAGCGTTCCTACAATGAGCAGTTCTTC. As protein: CASTIRERSYNEQFF.

The V gene is TRBV5-6, the J gene TRBJ2-6; D ambiguous. Per the germline V gene, CDR1 is SGHDT and CDR2 is YYEEEE. The CDR3 is 16 amino acids. V was trimmed by 6 bases and J by 2 bases, leaving 15 bases between them. CDR3 in DNA: TGTGCCAGCACCCCAAGCTACAGCCCTGGGGCCAACGTCCTGACTTTC. Protein sequence: CASTPSYSPGANVLTF.

This sequence joins TRBV11-2 and TRBJ2-5; 12 nucleotides line up with TRBD2. Germline lookup yields CDR1 SGHAT and CDR2 FQNNGV. This CDR3 spans 15 amino acids. J gave up 5 bases and V 8 bases, and 9 bases lay outside the gene matches. Written as DNA, the CDR3 is TGTGCCAGCGTCCTAGCGGGGGGGCGATGGGAGACCCAGTACTTC. Its protein is CASVLAGGRWETQYF.

The chain couples TRBV24-1 to TRBJ2-3; 8 nucleotides agree with TRBD1. This CDR3 has 20 residues. Unmatched junction bases numbered 15, after V lost 2 bases and J lost 0 bases. CDR1 and CDR2 from the germline V gene are KGHDR and SFDVKD. The CDR3 loop reads CATSDSPGGGTPSSTDTQYF. CDR3 DNA: TGTGCCACCAGTGATTCTCCAGGGGGCGGAACACCCTCTAGCACAGATACGCAGTATTTT.

This sequence joins TRBV2 and TRBJ2-7, with 9 bases matching TRBD2. This CDR3 has 13 amino acids. The junction had 1 base not matched to a gene; V was cut back by 7 bases and J by 0 bases. Per germline, CDR1 SNHLY and CDR2 FYNNEI. The CDR3 coding sequence is TGTGCCAGCAAGACTAGCGGCTCCTACGAGCAGTACTTC. It is translated as CASKTSGSYEQYF.

The chain carries TRBV28 and TRBJ2-7, with TRBD1 matching over 7 bases. J was trimmed by 3 bases and V by 5 bases; bases with no gene match: 7. CDR3 length equals 14 residues. In germline, CDR1 is MDHEN, CDR2 SYDVKM. The CDR3 reads CASSPRDRDYEQYF. The CDR3 nucleotides read TGTGCCAGCAGTCCCCGGGACAGAGACTACGAGCAGTACTTC.

The rearrangement links TRBV19 to TRBJ2-1, with TRBD1 matching 7 bases. J was trimmed by 9 bases and V by 4 bases; bases with no gene match: 12. The CDR3 totals 15 residues. CDR1 LNHDA and CDR2 SQIVND come from the germline V gene (reference sequence). The CDR3 nucleotides read TGTGCCAGTAGTAGGACAGGTGGGTCGCCATCTGAGCAGTTCTTC. Encoded protein: CASSRTGGSPSEQFF.

The chain joins TRBV5-1 to TRBJ1-2; 7 nucleotides agree with TRBD1. In germline, CDR1 is SGHRS, CDR2 YFSETQ. Unmatched junction bases numbered 8, after V lost 4 bases and J lost 8 bases. The CDR3 loop spans 13 amino acids. CDR3 bases: TGCGCCAGCAGCGCTAACAGGGGAGAGGGCTACACCTTC. It yields the protein CASSANRGEGYTF.